The T cell receptor beta chain under discussion was sequenced for a study of blood T cell repertoires in COVID-19. Trimming shortened V by 5 bases and J by 6 bases, and 12 bases separated the two germline ends. Per germline, CDR1 MNHEY and CDR2 SMNVEV (reference sequence). The CDR3 extends over 13 amino acids. Source study methods: Amplifying reference gene primers gave estimates of nucleated cell counts. Here immunoSEQ multiplex PCR was the method, and the copy in TCRdb shows in-frame clones only, minus some. The V and J calls and clone size were taken over from that table, and D and trimming were inferred from the DNA. The sample has 120,000 or so clones, about four fifths seen once; the top ten hold about 17%.

The sample was peripheral blood. The chain combines TRBV27 with TRBJ2-3; no reliable D call. This sequence was found in a man aged 25-40 years with COVID-19, enrolled during active disease. The CDR3, as DNA: TGTGCCAGCAGTACCCCACCTATGGATACGCAGTATTTT. Translating it yields CASSTPPMDTQYF.